This T cell receptor (beta chain) was found in a study of regulatory T cells in long-lasting Graves disease. This clonotype showed up just a few times. What it binds is unknown. Specified time point: newly diagnosed GD, antithyroid drugs for less than 3 months. Scientists built the TCR library using RNA that was extracted from PBMCs. Graves' disease was diagnosed by American Thyroid Association guidelines. Study-level points and caveats: Persistent Graves' patients had lower TCR diversity than newly diagnosed ones.

In building TCR beta libraries, iRepertoire HTBI primers were used together with Arm-PCR of CDR3 regions. TCRdb re-analysed the multiplex PCR reads in MiXCR, keeping a single row per CDR3 protein. The table shows over 300,000 distinct CDR3 sequences, with around 15% occurring only once. Germline-derived CDR1 and CDR2 are MNHEY and SMNVEV (reference sequence). Trimming stripped 2 bases from V and 6 bases from J, with 10 bases between. The CDR3 length is 13 residues. J is TRBJ1-1 and V is TRBV27; D remains unclear. The TCR originated in a female donor with Graves disease. The sequencing here drew on peripheral blood mononuclear cells (PBMCs), taken at new diagnosis, from a patient treated with antithyroid drugs. DNA for the CDR3: TGTGCCAGCAGTTTAAAGGGATACGCTGAAGCTTTCTTT. It is translated as CASSLKGYAEAFF.